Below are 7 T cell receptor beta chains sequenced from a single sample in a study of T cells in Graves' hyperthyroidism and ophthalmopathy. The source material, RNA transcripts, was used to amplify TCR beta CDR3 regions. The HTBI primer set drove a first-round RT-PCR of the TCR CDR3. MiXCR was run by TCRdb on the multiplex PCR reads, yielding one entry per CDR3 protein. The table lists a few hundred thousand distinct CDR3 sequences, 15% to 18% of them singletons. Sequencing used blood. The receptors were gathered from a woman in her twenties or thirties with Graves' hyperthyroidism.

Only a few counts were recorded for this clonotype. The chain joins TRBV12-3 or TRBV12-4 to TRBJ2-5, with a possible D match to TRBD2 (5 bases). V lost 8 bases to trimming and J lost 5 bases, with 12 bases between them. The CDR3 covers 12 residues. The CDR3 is CASGRELETQYF. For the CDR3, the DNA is TGTGCCAGCGGTAGGGAGCTCGAGACCCAGTACTTC.

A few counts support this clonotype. Here the CDR3 DNA reads TGTGCCAGCAGCTTTGGTCGGTCGATTTCCTACGAGCAGTACTTC. It translates to CASSFGRSISYEQYF. This chain joins TRBV5-4 and TRBJ2-7; D not certain. Trimming cost V 2 bases and J 1 base, with 13 bases left between them. The CDR3 covers 15 residues. CDR1 and CDR2 from the germline V gene are SGHNT and YYREEE (reference sequence). The whole variable domain, filled in from reference TRBV5-4 and TRBJ2-7, reads ETGVTQSPTHLIKTRGQQVTLRCSSQSGHNTVSWYQQALGQGPQFIFQYYREEENGRGNFPPRFSGLQFPNYSSELNVNALELDDSALYLCASSFGRSISYEQYFGPGTRLTVT.

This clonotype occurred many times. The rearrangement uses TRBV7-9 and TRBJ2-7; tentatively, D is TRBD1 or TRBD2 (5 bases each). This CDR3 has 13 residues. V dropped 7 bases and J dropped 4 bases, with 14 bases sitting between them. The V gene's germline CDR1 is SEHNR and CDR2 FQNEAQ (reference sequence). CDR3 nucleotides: TGTGCCAGCACCCGATCGGGGCAGTACGAGCAGTACTTC. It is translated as CASTRSGQYEQYF.

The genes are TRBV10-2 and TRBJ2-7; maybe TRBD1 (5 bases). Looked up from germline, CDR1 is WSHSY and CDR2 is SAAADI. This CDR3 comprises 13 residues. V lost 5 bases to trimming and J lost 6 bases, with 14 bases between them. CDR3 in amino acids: CASSSENRFEQYF. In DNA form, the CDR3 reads TGCGCCAGCAGTAGTGAGAACAGGTTCGAGCAGTACTTC.

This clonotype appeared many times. CDR3 loop: CASGGASYEQYF. In DNA form, the CDR3 reads TGTGCCAGCGGGGGGGCATCCTACGAGCAGTACTTC. J is TRBJ2-7 and V is TRBV18, with D tentatively TRBD2 (7 bases). The V end lost 8 bases, the J end lost 1 base, and 9 bases lay between the germline ends. The CDR3 is 12 residues long. Germline lookup yields CDR1 KGHSH and CDR2 LQKENI.

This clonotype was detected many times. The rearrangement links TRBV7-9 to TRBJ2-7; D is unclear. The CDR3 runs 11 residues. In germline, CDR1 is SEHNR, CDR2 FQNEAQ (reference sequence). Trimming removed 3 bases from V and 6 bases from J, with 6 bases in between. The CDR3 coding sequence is TGTGCCAGCAGCTTCGGCCGCGAGCAGTACTTC. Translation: CASSFGREQYF.

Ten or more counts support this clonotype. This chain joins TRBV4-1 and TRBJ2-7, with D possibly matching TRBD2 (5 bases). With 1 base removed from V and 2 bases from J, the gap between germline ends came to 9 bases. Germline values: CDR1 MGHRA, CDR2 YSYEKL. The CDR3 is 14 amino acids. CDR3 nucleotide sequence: TGCGCCAGCAGCCAAGGGACTCTAACCTACGAGCAGTACTTC. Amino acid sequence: CASSQGTLTYEQYF.